This T cell receptor beta chain was captured in a study of blood T cell repertoires in COVID-19. Across the study: COVID-19 samples from acute and convalescent phases originated in the United States, Italy and Spain. The cDNA or gDNA used as material had been derived from T cells, B-cell-depleted T cells, or PBMCs.

The germline V and J ends were trimmed by 5 bases and 0 bases, with 14 bases remaining between them. CDR3 length equals 16 residues. CDR1 and CDR2 (germline): KGHDR, SFDVKD. Study processing details: Reference gene primer amplification gave estimated nucleated cell counts. Only in-frame clones appear in the TCRdb table, and some are missing; sequencing was by immunoSEQ multiplex PCR. The V and J calls and clone size are taken from that table; D and trimming were inferred from the DNA. There are some 240,000 clones in the sample; roughly nine tenths occur only once, and roughly 4.8% lies in the top ten.

This chain joins TRBV24-1 and TRBJ2-3; possibly TRBD2 for D (6 bases). The sequenced material came from peripheral blood. The sequence derives from a woman between 40 and 55 years old who had recovered from COVID-19. The CDR3 DNA follows: TGTGCCACCAGTGCGGGAGTGAGCGCTAGCACAGATACGCAGTATTTT. It encodes CATSAGVSASTDTQYF.